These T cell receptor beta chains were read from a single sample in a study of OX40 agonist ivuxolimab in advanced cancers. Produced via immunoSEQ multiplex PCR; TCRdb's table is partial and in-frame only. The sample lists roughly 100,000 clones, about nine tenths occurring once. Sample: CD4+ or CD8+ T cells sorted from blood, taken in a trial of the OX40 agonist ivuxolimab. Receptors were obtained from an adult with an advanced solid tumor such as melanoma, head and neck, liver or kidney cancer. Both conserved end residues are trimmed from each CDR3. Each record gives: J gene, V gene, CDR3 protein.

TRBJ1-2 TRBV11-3 ASSFRTGEGGYT
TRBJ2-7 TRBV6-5 ASSSRGGDYEQY
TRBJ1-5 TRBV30 AWSGQGDQPQH
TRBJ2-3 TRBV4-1 ASSQGITGHSGISTDTQY
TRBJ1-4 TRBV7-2 ASSLLAGGPATNEKLF
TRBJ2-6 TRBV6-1 ASSEKQFRTNVLT
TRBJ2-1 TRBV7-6 ASSLGLAGGPSSYNEQF
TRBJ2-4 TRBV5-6 ASSWGPGAKNIQY
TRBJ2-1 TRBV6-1 ASSFIRNEQF
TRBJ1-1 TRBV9 ASSGKRDRDTEAF
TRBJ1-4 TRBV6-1 ASSDRGDEKLF
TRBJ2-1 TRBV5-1 ASSRTSGRVNEQF
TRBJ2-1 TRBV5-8 ASSLQSGSYNEQF
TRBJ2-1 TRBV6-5 ASSSPGGPYNEQF
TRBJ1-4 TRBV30 AWSPGVGTGVNEKLF
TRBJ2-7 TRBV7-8 ASRSGAGEGYEQY
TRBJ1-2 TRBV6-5 ASSRHLQDFGYT
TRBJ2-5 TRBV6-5 ASSSGQGSQETQY
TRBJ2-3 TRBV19 ASSHIAGRTDTQY
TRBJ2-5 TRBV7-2 ASSFSSGRETQY
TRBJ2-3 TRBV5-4 ASSMTGTDTQY
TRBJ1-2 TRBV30 AWTGLYYGYT
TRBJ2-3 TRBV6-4 ASSDGSGSADTQY
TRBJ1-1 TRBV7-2 ASSLSRDTLGKAF
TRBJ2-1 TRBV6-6 ASRGGRDYNEQF
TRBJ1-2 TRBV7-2 ASSSTPDWGYT
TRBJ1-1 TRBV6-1 ASSVSGTNTEAF
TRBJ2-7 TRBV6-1 ASRIQTGGLSEQY
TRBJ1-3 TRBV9 ASSEQGSSSGNTIY
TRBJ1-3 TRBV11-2 ASSYQLGNSGNTIY
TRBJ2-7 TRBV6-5 ASSPGLAALKEQY
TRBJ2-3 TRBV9 ASSVGLAGGTDTQY
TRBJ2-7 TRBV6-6 ASRPAQGEQY
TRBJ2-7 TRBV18 ASASFTGPRGQEY
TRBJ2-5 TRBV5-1 ASSLSDEKTQY
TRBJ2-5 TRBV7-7 ASSLGSGTKETQY
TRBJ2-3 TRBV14 ASSQAVIPSTDTQY
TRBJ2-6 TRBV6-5 ASSYSRGSGANVLT
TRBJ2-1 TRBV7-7 ASSSGVYNEQF
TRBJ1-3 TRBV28 ASSTLGTIY
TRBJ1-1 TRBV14 ASNQDRATEAF
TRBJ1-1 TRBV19 ASSIRGQGAGWNTEAF
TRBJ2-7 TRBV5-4 ASSSYSSYEQY
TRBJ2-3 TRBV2 ARAADESTDTQY
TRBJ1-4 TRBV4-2 ASSQGTGGFGTNEKLF
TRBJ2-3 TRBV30 AWSADISTDTQY
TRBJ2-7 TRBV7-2 ASSLHGSPYEQY
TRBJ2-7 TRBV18 ASSLRLGEDEQY
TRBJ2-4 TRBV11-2 ASSPTGGDKNIQY
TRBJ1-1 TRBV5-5 ASSSVGDTEAF
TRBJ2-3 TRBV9 ASSPRTSSTDTQY
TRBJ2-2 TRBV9 ASSDSGSWTGELF
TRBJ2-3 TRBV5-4 ASSFGVGQGARPQY
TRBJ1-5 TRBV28 ASRPQGANQPQH
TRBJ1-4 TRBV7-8 ASKPGGATNEKLF
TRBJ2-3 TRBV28 ASSGTSGSLGTDTQY
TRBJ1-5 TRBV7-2 ASSPGTGRAQH
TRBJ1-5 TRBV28 ASRVRLGALQPQH